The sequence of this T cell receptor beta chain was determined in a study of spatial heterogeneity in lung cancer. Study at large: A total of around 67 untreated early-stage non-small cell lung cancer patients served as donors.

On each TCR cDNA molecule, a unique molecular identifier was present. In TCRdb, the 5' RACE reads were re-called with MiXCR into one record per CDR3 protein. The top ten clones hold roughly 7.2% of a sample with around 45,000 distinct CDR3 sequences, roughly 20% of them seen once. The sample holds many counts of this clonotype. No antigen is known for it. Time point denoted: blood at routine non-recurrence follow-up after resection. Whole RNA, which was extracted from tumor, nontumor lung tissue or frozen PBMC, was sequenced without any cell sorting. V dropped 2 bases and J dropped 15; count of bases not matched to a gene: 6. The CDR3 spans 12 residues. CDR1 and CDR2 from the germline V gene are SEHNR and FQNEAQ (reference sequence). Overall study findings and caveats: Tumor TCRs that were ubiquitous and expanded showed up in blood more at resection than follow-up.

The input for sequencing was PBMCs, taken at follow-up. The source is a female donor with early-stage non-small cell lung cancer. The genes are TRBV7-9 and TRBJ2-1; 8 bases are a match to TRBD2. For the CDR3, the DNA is TGTGCCAGCAGCTTATCTGGGACTAGTATGTTCTTC. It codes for CASSLSGTSMFF.